The 5 T cell receptor beta chains listed next were all sequenced from one sample in a study of response to subunit inactivated influenza vaccine. A single record per CDR3 protein comes from TCRdb applying MiXCR to the RT-PCR reads. The sample carries hundreds of thousands of distinct CDR3 sequences, 11% to 15% recorded once. Sequenced material: PBMCs from blood, taken about 14 days before vaccination. The source is a man aged 45-60 years who received an inactivated influenza vaccine.

The table lists this clonotype with many counts. The chain recombines TRBV28 with TRBJ1-1, with D maybe TRBD1 (6 bases). Per the germline V gene, CDR1 is MDHEN and CDR2 is SYDVKM. This CDR3 comprises 15 residues. V shed 2 bases and J shed 5 bases, with 15 bases lying between them. Here the CDR3 DNA reads TGTGCCAGCAGTTTAAAGGGCAGGGGCGGGACTGAAGCTTTCTTT. It yields the protein CASSLKGRGGTEAFF. Drawing the rest from reference TRBV28 and TRBJ1-1, the complete variable domain is DVKVTQSSRYLVKRTGEKVFLECVQDMDHENMFWYRQDPGLGLRLIYFSYDVKMKEKGDIPEGYSVSREKKERFSLILESASTNQTSMYLCASSLKGRGGTEAFFGQGTRLTVV.

This clonotype was seen a handful of times. The chain couples TRBV11-2 to TRBJ2-1; tentatively, D is TRBD1 or TRBD2 (5 bases each). Germline lookup yields CDR1 SGHAT and CDR2 FQNNGV. V lost 3 bases and J 4 bases, leaving 13 bases between the germline ends. There are 15 residues in the CDR3. This CDR3 is CASSFFGDGYNEQFF. CDR3 nucleotides: TGTGCCAGCAGCTTCTTCGGGGACGGATACAATGAGCAGTTCTTC.

This clonotype was picked up many times. The rearrangement links TRBV12-3 or TRBV12-4 to TRBJ2-3, with D maybe TRBD2 (6 bases). V lost 6 bases and J 6 bases, leaving 16 bases between the germline ends. There are 14 residues in the CDR3. CDR3 protein: CASSEGTFEDTQYF. CDR3 bases: TGTGCCAGCAGCGAGGGGACTTTCGAGGATACGCAGTATTTT.

The CDR3 sequence: CASSDNTKRINYNEQFF. The CDR3 DNA follows: TGTGCCAGCAGTGATAATACCAAGCGGATAAACTACAATGAGCAGTTCTTC. The V and J genes are TRBV25-1 and TRBJ2-1; D possibly corresponds to TRBD2 (5 bases). The length of the CDR3 is 17 residues. V was pared by 3 bases and J by 3 bases, with 18 bases between. Germline V lookup: CDR1 MGHDK, CDR2 SYGVNS.

This clonotype has just one count. A much larger clone differs from this one at a single base, so this may be a read error. The chain recombines TRBV11-3 with TRBJ2-3; D is ambiguous. V lost 6 bases and J lost 4, with 5 bases in between. In germline, CDR1 is SGHNT, CDR2 YENEEA. CDR3 length equals 11 residues. The CDR3 sequence is CASRKADTQYF. Written as DNA, the CDR3 is TGTGCCAGCAGAAAGGCAGATACGCAGTATTTT.